This T cell receptor beta chain was captured by sequencing in a study of cytomegalovirus exposure and HLA in healthy donors. The study's findings and limits: According to a subsequent analysis, TCR clusters identified in the first cohort showed a tendency to co-occur across the approximately 120 validation repertoires. Altogether, about 160 TCR beta chains were recorded as cytomegalovirus-associated.

This clone was counted a single time. Antigen unknown. Assay: immunoSEQ multiplex PCR; the TCRdb copy retains only in-frame clones and omits some. The sample has approximately 120,000 clones, 85% to 90% seen once; the top ten hold 1.9%. V lost 1 base, J lost 6 bases, and 13 bases lay in between. The CDR3 is 14 amino acids. Germline V CDR1 and CDR2: SGHRS, YFSETQ. Sample: PBMCs. J is TRBJ1-1 and V is TRBV5-1; D perhaps matches TRBD1 (5 bases). This TCR derives from a woman aged 18-30 years in good health and CMV-seronegative. CDR3 amino acids: CASSLPGQIPEAFF. CDR3 DNA sequence: TGCGCCAGCAGCTTGCCAGGACAAATCCCTGAAGCTTTCTTT.